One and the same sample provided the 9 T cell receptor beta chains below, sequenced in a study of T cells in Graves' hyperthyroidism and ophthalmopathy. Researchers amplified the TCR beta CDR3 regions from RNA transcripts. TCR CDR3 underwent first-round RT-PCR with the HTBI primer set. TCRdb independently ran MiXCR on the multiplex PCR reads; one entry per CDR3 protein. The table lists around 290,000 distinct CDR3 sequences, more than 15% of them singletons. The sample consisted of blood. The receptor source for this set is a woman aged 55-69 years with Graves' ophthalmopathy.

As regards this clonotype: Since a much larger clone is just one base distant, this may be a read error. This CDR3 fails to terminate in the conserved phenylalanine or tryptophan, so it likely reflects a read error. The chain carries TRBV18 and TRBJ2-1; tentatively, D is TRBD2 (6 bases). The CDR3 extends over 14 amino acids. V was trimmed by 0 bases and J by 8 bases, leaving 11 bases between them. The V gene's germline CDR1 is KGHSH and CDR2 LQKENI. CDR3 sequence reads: CASSPPGGPDEQFS. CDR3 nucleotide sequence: TGTGCCAGCTCACCACCGGGAGGCCCGGATGAGCAGTTCTCC.

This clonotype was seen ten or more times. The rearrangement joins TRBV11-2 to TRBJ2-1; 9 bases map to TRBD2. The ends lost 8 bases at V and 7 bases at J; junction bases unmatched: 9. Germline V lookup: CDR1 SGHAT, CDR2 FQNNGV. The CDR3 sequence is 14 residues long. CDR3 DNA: TGTGCCAGCGCTATAGCGGGAGAAGTGAATGAGCAGTTCTTC. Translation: CASAIAGEVNEQFF.

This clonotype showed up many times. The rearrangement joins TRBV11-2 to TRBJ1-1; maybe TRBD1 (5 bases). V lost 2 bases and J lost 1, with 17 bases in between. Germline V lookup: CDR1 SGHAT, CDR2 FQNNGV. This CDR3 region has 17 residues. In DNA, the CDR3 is TGTGCCAGCAGCTTATCGGGGCTACTTATGACGAACACTGAAGCTTTCTTT. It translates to CASSLSGLLMTNTEAFF.

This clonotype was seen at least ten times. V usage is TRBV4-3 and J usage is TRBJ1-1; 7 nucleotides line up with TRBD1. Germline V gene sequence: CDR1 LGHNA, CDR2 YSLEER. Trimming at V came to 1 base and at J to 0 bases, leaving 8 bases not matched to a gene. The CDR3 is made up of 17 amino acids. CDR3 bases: TGCGCCAGCAGCCAAGTAACAACCGGGACAGTGAACACTGAAGCTTTCTTT. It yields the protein CASSQVTTGTVNTEAFF.

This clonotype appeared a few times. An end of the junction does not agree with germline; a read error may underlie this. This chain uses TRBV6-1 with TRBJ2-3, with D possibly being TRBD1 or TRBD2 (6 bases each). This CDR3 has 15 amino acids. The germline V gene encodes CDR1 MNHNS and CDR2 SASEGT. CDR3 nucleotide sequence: TGTGCCAGCAGAGAAGGGGGTAGCGGTCCAGATACGCAGTATTTT. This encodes CASREGGSGPDTQYF.

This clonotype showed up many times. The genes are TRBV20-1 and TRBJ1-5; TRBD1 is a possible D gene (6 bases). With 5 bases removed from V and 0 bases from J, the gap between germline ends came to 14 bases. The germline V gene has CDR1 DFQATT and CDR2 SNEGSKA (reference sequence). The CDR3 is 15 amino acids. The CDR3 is CSAGRGGASNQPQHF. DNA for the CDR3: TGCAGTGCTGGACGTGGGGGGGCTAGCAATCAGCCCCAGCATTTT.

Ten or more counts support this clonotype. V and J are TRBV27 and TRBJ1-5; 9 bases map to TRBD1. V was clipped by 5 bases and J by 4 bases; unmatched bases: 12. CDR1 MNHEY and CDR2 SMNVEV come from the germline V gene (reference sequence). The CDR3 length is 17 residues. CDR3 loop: CASSRFTGTGINQPQHF. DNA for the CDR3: TGTGCCAGCAGTCGTTTCACCGGGACAGGGATAAATCAGCCCCAGCATTTT.

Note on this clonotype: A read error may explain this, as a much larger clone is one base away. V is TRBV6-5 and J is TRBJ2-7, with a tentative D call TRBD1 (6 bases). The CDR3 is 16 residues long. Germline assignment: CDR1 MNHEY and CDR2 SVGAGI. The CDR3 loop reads CASSSPGGTSSYGQYF. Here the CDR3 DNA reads TGTGCCAGCAGTTCCCCCGGTGGGACATCCTCCTACGGGCAGTACTTC.

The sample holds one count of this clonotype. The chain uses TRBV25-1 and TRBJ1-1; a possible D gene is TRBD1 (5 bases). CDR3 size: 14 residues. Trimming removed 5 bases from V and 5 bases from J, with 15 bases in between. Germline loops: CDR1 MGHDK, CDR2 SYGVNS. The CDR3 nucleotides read TGTGCCAGCAGTCTGACAGCACGGTGTACTGAAGCTTTCTTT. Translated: CASSLTARCTEAFF.